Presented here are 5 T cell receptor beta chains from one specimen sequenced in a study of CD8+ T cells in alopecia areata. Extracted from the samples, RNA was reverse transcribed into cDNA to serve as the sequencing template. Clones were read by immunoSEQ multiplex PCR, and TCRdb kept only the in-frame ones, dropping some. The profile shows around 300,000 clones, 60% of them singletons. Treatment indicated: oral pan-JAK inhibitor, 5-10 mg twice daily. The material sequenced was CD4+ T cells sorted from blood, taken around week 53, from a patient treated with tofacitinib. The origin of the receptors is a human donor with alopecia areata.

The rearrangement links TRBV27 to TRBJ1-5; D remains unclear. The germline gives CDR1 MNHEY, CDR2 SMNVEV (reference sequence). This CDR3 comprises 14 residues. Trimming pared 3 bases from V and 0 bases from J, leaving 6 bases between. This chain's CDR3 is CASSLALSNQPQHF. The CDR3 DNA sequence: TGTGCCAGCAGTTTGGCCCTTAGCAATCAGCCCCAGCATTTT.

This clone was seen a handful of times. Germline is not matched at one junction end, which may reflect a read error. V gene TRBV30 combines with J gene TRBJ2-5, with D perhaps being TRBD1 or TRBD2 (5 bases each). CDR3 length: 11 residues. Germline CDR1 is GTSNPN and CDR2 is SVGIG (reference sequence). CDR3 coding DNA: TGTGCCTGGAGTGTACGAGGGACCGAGTACTTC. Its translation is CAWSVRGTEYF. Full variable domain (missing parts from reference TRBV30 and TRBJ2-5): SQTIHQWPATLVQPVGSPLSLECTVEGTSNPNLYWYRQAAGRGLQLLFYSVGIGQISSEVPQNLSASRPQDRQFILSSKKLLLSDSGFYLCAWSVRGTEYFGPGTRLLVL.

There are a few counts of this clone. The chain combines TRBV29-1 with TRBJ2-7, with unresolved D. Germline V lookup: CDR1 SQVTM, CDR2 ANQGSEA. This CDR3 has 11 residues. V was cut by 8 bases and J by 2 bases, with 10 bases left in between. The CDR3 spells CSTRGPYEQYF. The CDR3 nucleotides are TGCAGCACTCGAGGTCCCTACGAGCAGTACTTC.

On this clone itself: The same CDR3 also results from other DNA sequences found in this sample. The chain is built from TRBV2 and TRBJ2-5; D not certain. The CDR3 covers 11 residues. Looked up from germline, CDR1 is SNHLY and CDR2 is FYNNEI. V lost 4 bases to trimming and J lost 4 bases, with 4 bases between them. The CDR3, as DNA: TGTGCCAGCAGTGTTACAGAGACCCAGTACTTC. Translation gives CASSVTETQYF.

The CDR3 reads CAWSERYRDRPYTF. The CDR3 DNA reads TGTGCCTGGAGTGAAAGGTACCGGGACAGACCCTACACCTTC. The rearrangement joins TRBV30 to TRBJ1-2; 7 bases align to TRBD1. The CDR3 runs to 14 residues. CDR1 is GTSNPN, CDR2 SVGIG, per germline (reference sequence). J lost 10 bases, V lost 1 base, and 12 bases had no gene match.